Described below is a single TCR beta chain sequence and its context. Its antigen is unidentified. The sample belongs to a study of T cell responses to AZD1222 COVID-19 vaccine. General study results and limits: Clonal diversity was possibly underestimated, and the donors were mostly white British, with more females. Unmutated variant regions are reportedly targeted by nearly half of spike-specific TCRs.

The protocol was immunoSEQ multiplex PCR, while the TCRdb copy is restricted to in-frame clones and leaves out a portion. Here the sample spans roughly 100,000 clones, 85% to 90% being singletons. Germline lookup yields CDR1 MDHEN and CDR2 SYDVKM. This CDR3 contains 14 residues. V gave up 5 bases and J gave up 8 bases; unmatched junction bases: 9. The chain joins TRBV28 to TRBJ1-2, with 9 bases lining up with TRBD1. Specimen: peripheral blood, collected 28 days after the second AZD1222 dose. The receptor was derived from an adult who received the AZD1222 COVID-19 vaccine. The CDR3 loop is CASSRGDRVGGYTF. The CDR3 bases are TGTGCCAGCAGTCGGGGGGACAGGGTAGGCGGCTACACCTTC.